The following is a T cell receptor (beta chain) sequence with its context. The source of the sample is a study of T cell changes during pregnancy in multiple sclerosis. The V gene's germline CDR1 is LNHDA and CDR2 SQIVND (reference sequence). V lost 4 bases, J lost 8 bases, and 1 base stayed unmatched. This CDR3 contains 13 residues. The repertoire was sequenced with immunoSEQ multiplex PCR; TCRdb's copy has only in-frame clones and lacks some. The sample contains about 40,000 clones, approximately 93% of which appear only once. The source was CD4+ T cells from peripheral blood mononuclear cells, collected in the first trimester of pregnancy. The chain recombines TRBV19 with TRBJ1-4, with TRBD1 identical over 10 bases. The source of this sequence is a female donor with multiple sclerosis, enrolled in a pregnancy study. CDR3 sequence (DNA): TGTGCCAGTAGTAAGGACAGGGGGGAAAAACTGTTTTTT. This sequence encodes CASSKDRGEKLFF.